The clone carrying this TCR beta chain occurred many times. The antigen is undetermined. Every donor contributed around 10 milliliters of peripheral blood by blood draw. Germline V gives CDR1 LGHNA, CDR2 YNFKEQ. V was trimmed by 0 bases and J by 0 bases, leaving 14 bases between them. This CDR3 has 17 amino acids. This entry belongs to a study of blood T cells in healthy people across ages. Study-level background: Template switching caught about one barcoded beta molecule for each two T cells.

Then a second PCR, running about 7 to 11 cycles, was carried out with a sample-barcoded 5' primer and a J-beta primer mix. Every molecule of cDNA carried a tag from a template-switch adaptor with 12 random nucleotides. TCRdb reprocessed the 5' RACE reads with MiXCR, giving one entry per CDR3 protein. This table holds fewer than 2,000,000 distinct CDR3 sequences, around 36% found once. The study's findings and limits: Unsorted PBMCs blocked a conclusive comparison of naive and antigen-experienced cells.

Sequencing used blood. The sequence derives from a woman in her twenties or thirties in good health. J is TRBJ1-1 and V is TRBV4-2; D unclear. This CDR3 reads CASSQDLDLWMNTEAFF. CDR3 DNA: TGTGCCAGCAGCCAAGACCTGGACCTTTGGATGAACACTGAAGCTTTCTTT.